This T cell receptor beta chain was sequenced for a study of blood T cell repertoires in COVID-19. In the study overall: Samples of COVID-19 (acute and convalescent) were obtained from the United States, Italy and Spain. T cells, B-cell-depleted T cells, or PBMCs provided the cDNA or gDNA that served as material.

Original methodology: For nucleated cells, counts were estimated from reference gene primer amplification. The table came from immunoSEQ multiplex PCR; TCRdb's copy has only in-frame clones and leaves some out. That table is the source of V, J and clone size, and D and trimming were worked out from the DNA. Of under 300,000 clones listed, 86% are singletons. CDR3 size: 12 residues. V was cut by 5 bases and J by 4 bases, with 5 bases left in between. The Seattle site enrolled patients during active infection and followed them longitudinally. The sequence came from a woman younger than 45 with COVID-19, enrolled during active disease. The sample comprised peripheral blood. The rearrangement links TRBV12-3 or TRBV12-4 to TRBJ2-2; D gene ambiguous. The CDR3 DNA reads as TGTGCCAGCAGTGTCATCACCGGGGAGCTGTTTTTT. The encoded protein is CASSVITGELFF.